The 14 T cell receptor beta chains below all came from one sample that was sequenced in a study of brain T cells in children with intractable seizures (TCRdb year 2021). Libraries were constructed by the immunoSEQ multiplex PCR assay. This immuneACCESS table, as held by TCRdb, lists in-frame sequences with V and J called but not all clones. Of the missing ones, under half trace to an unresolved V gene in checked studies; the others have no known cause. This sample gives roughly 80,000 clones in total; approximately 89% of them show up just once. Of the sample, around 25% falls within the top ten clones. What the time point label conveys for this sample: resected brain tissue, or blood drawn just prior to surgery. This specimen consisted of peripheral blood, obtained at surgery. The receptors originated from a girl aged 2-10 years with Rasmussen encephalitis and intractable seizures.

The chain links TRBV10-1 to TRBJ2-3; TRBD2 aligns across 8 bases. V lost 3 bases to trimming and J lost 0 bases; unmatched junction nucleotides: 8. This CDR3 is 17 amino acids long. Germline loops: CDR1 WNHNN, CDR2 SYGVQD (reference sequence). The CDR3 here is CASSEALAVGSTDTQYF. The CDR3 DNA follows: TGCGCCAGCAGTGAAGCACTAGCGGTGGGAAGCACAGATACGCAGTATTTT.

This chain uses TRBV27 with TRBJ2-5, with 8 bases matching TRBD1. Germline CDR1 is MNHEY and CDR2 is SMNVEV (reference sequence). There are 14 residues in the CDR3. V was clipped by 3 bases and J by 5 bases; unmatched bases: 5. CDR3 nucleotide sequence: TGTGCCAGCAGTTTGAGGCAGGGGGCCGAGACCCAGTACTTC. Its translation is CASSLRQGAETQYF.

The chain employs TRBV18 and TRBJ2-1, with 11 bases fitting TRBD2. This CDR3 contains 13 residues. Unmatched junction bases numbered 2, after V lost 3 bases and J lost 10 bases. Germline assignment: CDR1 KGHSH and CDR2 LQKENI. This CDR3 reads CASSPGLAEEQFF. The CDR3 region has the DNA TGTGCCAGCTCACCGGGACTAGCGGAAGAGCAGTTCTTC.

The rearrangement links TRBV25-1 to TRBJ2-3; 8 nucleotides line up with TRBD1. Germline-derived CDR1 and CDR2 are MGHDK and SYGVNS. CDR3 length: 16 amino acids. The V segment lost 6 bases and the J segment 2 bases; nucleotides outside the gene matches: 10. The CDR3: CASRAIDRGPTDTQYF. Written as DNA, the CDR3 is TGTGCCAGCAGGGCGATTGACAGGGGCCCCACAGATACGCAGTATTTT. The full variable domain, completed using reference TRBV25-1 and TRBJ2-3, is EADIYQTPRYLVIGTGKKITLECSQTMGHDKMYWYQQDPGMELHLIHYSYGVNSTEKGDLSSESTVSRIRTEHFPLTLESARPSHTSQYLCASRAIDRGPTDTQYFGPGTRLTVL.

The rearrangement joins TRBV7-9 to TRBJ2-1; TRBD2 agrees at 14 bases. V shed 5 bases, J shed 2 bases, and the junction held 8 bases outside the gene matches. Germline CDR1 is SEHNR and CDR2 is FQNEAQ (reference sequence). CDR3 length: 18 residues. The CDR3 region is CASSQGGLAGEPYNEQFF. The CDR3 nucleotides read TGTGCCAGCAGCCAAGGGGGACTAGCGGGGGAACCCTACAATGAGCAGTTCTTC.

This clone was observed once. The chain combines TRBV6-5 with TRBJ2-7; D is perhaps TRBD1 (5 bases). Germline CDR1 and CDR2: MNHEY and SVGAGI. CDR3 length: 15 residues. Deletions cut 2 bases from V and 2 bases from J, with 13 bases between. The CDR3 nucleotides read TGTGCCAGCAGTTACGACCTGGGGCGTGCCTACGAGCAGTACTTC. Its translation: CASSYDLGRAYEQYF.

The gene calls are TRBV12-3 or TRBV12-4 and TRBJ1-6; TRBD1 might be the D (6 bases). Trimming stripped 8 bases from V and 5 bases from J, with 10 bases between. There are 13 residues in the CDR3. DNA for the CDR3: TGTGCCAGCTCCGGACAGAATAATTCACCCCTCCACTTT. This encodes CASSGQNNSPLHF.

V is TRBV19 and J is TRBJ1-2; TRBD1 aligns across 8 bases. There are 14 residues in the CDR3. Trimming removed 4 bases from V and 2 bases from J; junction bases left unmatched: 3. The germline CDR1 and CDR2 sequences are LNHDA and SQIVND (reference sequence). The CDR3 loop is CASSTGGLNYGYTF. In DNA form, the CDR3 reads TGTGCCAGTAGTACAGGGGGCTTGAACTATGGCTACACCTTC.

The chain joins TRBV27 to TRBJ1-1; D may be TRBD1 (5 bases). Germline assignment: CDR1 MNHEY and CDR2 SMNVEV (reference sequence). This CDR3 has 15 amino acids. V dropped 2 bases and J dropped 0 bases, with 10 bases sitting between them. CDR3 amino acids: CASSLEGRMNTEAFF. CDR3 sequence (DNA): TGTGCCAGCAGTTTAGAGGGACGAATGAACACTGAAGCTTTCTTT.

This clone was observed a single time. The chain joins TRBV18 to TRBJ1-1; D is ambiguous. Trimming left V 3 bases short and J 4 bases short, with 6 bases between. Per germline, CDR1 KGHSH and CDR2 LQKENI. The CDR3 covers 12 residues. In DNA form, the CDR3 reads TGTGCCAGCTCACCCGCCACCACTGAAGCTTTCTTT. It translates to CASSPATTEAFF.

The V gene is TRBV11-2, the J gene TRBJ2-5; 10 bases align to TRBD2. Per the germline V gene, CDR1 is SGHAT and CDR2 is FQNNGV. The V and J ends lost 3 bases and 2 bases, in that order; junction bases with no gene match: 3. CDR3 size: 15 residues. CDR3 sequence (DNA): TGTGCCAGCAGCTTCGGACTAGCGGAGCAAGAGACCCAGTACTTC. Its translation is CASSFGLAEQETQYF.

The chain recombines TRBV27 with TRBJ2-1; TRBD2 matches at 9 bases. This CDR3 is 17 amino acids long. Germline CDR1 is MNHEY and CDR2 is SMNVEV (reference sequence). The V gene end was trimmed by 1 base and the J gene end by 8 bases; junction bases not matched to a gene: 12. The CDR3 region is CASSLYNSGRGYYEQFF. The CDR3 DNA is TGTGCCAGCAGTTTATATAATAGCGGGAGAGGGTATTATGAGCAGTTCTTC.

The chain couples TRBV7-3 to TRBJ1-1, with no clear D. CDR3 length: 15 residues. Trimming pared 0 bases from V and 7 bases from J, leaving 15 bases between. Germline CDR1 SGHTA, CDR2 FQGTGA. Here the CDR3 reads CASSLTGREGNEAFF. The CDR3 DNA is TGTGCCAGCAGCTTAACGGGCCGAGAGGGAAATGAAGCTTTCTTT. The full variable domain, its missing parts supplied by reference TRBV7-3 and TRBJ1-1, is GAGVSQTPSNKVTEKGKYVELRCDPISGHTALYWYRQSLGQGPEFLIYFQGTGAADDSGLPNDRFFAVRPEGSVSTLKIQRTERGDSAVYLCASSLTGREGNEAFFGQGTRLTVV.

The J gene is TRBJ1-4, the V gene TRBV7-9, with a weak D call TRBD1 (5 bases). This CDR3 region has 13 residues. Trimming shortened V by 8 bases and J by 4 bases, and 11 bases separated the two germline ends. Germline CDR1 is SEHNR and CDR2 is FQNEAQ (reference sequence). CDR3 in amino acids: CASGGRSNEKLFF. CDR3 coding DNA: TGTGCCAGCGGGGGACGGAGTAATGAAAAACTGTTTTTT.